The clone carrying this T cell receptor beta chain was seen a few times. Trimming took 6 bases from V and 3 from J, leaving 9 bases between them. From germline, CDR1 is ENHRY and CDR2 SYGVKD. The CDR3 sequence is 12 residues long. Patients picked for sequencing had shown CD8+CD57+ cell expansion detected by flow cytometry. Investigators profiled TCR beta VDJ and CDR3 from genomic DNA template. TCRdb analysed the reads with MiXCR anew, one entry per CDR3 protein. There are over 150,000 distinct CDR3 sequences in the sample; roughly 63% occur only once, and approximately 46% lies in the top ten. The data were taken from a study of CD8+CD57+ T cells in acquired aplastic anemia. At the level of the study: Sorted CD4+ and CD8+ cells gave a mean 3.2 ug DNA, range roughly 0.18 to 30 ug.

This clonotype originated in a human donor with aplastic anemia. Sequenced material: sorted CD4+, CD8+, or CD8+CD57+ T cells (not recorded which) from PBMCs. The chain has TRBV10-3 and TRBJ2-7; D remains unclear. CDR3 loop: CAISELNYEQYF. The CDR3, as DNA: TGTGCCATCAGCGAACTGAACTACGAGCAGTACTTC.